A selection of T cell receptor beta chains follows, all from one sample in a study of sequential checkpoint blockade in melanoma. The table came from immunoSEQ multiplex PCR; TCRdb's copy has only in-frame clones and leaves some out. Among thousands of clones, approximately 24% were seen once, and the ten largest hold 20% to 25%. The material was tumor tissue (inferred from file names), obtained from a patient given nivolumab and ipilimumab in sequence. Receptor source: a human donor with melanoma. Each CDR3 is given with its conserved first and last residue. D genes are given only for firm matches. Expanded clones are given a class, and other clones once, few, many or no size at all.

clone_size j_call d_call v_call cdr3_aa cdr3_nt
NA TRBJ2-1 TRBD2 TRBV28 CASSRGVSYNEQFF TGTGCCAGCAGCCGGGGGGTCTCCTACAATGAGCAGTTCTTC
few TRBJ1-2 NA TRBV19 CASSIEGLGNYGYTF TGTGCCAGTAGTATCGAGGGTCTGGGTAACTATGGCTACACCTTC
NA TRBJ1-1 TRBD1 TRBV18 CASSPLPRQGTEAFF TGTGCCAGCTCACCTCTCCCGAGACAGGGCACTGAAGCTTTCTTT
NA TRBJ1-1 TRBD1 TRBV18 CASRGQGANTEAFF TGTGCCAGCCGAGGACAGGGGGCGAACACTGAAGCTTTCTTT
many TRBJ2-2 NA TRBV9 CASSVAGTGWTSAVGELFF TGTGCCAGCAGCGTAGCCGGGACAGGGTGGACTAGCGCGGTCGGGGAGCTGTTTTTT
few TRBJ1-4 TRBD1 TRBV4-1 CASSQVDRGREKLFF TGCGCCAGCAGCCAAGTTGACAGGGGGAGGGAAAAACTGTTTTTT
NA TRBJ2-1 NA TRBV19 CASSIWEYEQFF TGTGCCAGTAGTATATGGGAGTATGAGCAGTTCTTC
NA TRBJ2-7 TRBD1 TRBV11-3 CASSLTGGSYEQYF TGTGCCAGCAGCTTGACAGGGGGCTCCTACGAGCAGTACTTC
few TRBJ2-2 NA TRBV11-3 CASSLGSTNTGELFF TGTGCCAGCAGCTTGGGGAGTACGAACACCGGGGAGCTGTTTTTT
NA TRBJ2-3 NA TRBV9 CASSVGVGTTDTQYF TGTGCCAGCAGCGTAGGTGTAGGGACCACAGATACGCAGTATTTT
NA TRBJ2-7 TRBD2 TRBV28 CASSWLAGGVDEQYF TGTGCCAGCAGTTGGCTAGCGGGGGGGGTCGACGAGCAGTACTTC
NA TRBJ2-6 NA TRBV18 CASSTRDSGANVLTF TGTGCCAGCTCTACGAGGGATTCTGGGGCCAACGTCCTGACTTTC
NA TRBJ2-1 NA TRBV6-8 CASSPDWSSYNEQFF TGTGCCAGCAGCCCCGACTGGAGCTCCTACAATGAGCAGTTCTTC
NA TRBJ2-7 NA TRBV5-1 CASSSESISYEQYF TGCGCCAGCAGCTCGGAAAGCATATCCTACGAGCAGTACTTC
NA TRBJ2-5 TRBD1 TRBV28 CASLTGGQETQYF TGTGCCAGCCTAACAGGGGGCCAAGAGACCCAGTACTTC
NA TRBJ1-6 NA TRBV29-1 CSVGVGGVNSPLHF TGCAGCGTTGGGGTAGGGGGGGTTAATTCACCCCTCCACTTT
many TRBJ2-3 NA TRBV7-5 CASSQTSITDTQYF TGTGCCAGCAGCCAAACCAGTATCACAGATACGCAGTATTTT
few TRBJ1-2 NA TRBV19 CASSRQNSKRSYGYTF TGTGCCAGTAGTAGACAAAATTCGAAACGGTCCTATGGCTACACCTTC
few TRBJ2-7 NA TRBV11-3 CASSLIGQNYEQYF TGTGCCAGCAGCTTGATCGGACAGAACTACGAGCAGTACTTC
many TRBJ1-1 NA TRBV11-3 CASSPTRRNTEAFF TGTGCCAGCAGCCCGACACGTCGGAACACTGAAGCTTTCTTT
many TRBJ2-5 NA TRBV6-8 CASRHPGQGETQYF TGTGCCAGCCGCCATCCGGGGCAGGGGGAGACCCAGTACTTC
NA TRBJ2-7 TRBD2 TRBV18 CASSPPGLAGGEQYF TGTGCCAGCTCACCACCGGGACTAGCGGGGGGGGAGCAGTACTTC
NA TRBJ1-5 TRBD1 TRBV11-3 CASSLGGTGVNNQPQHF TGTGCCAGCAGCTTAGGGGGGACAGGGGTAAACAATCAGCCCCAGCATTTT
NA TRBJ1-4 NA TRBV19 CASSSARVNEKLFF TGTGCCAGTAGTTCTGCCAGGGTGAATGAAAAACTGTTTTTT
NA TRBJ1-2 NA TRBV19 CASSIVGNDYGYTF TGTGCCAGTAGTATAGTAGGCAATGACTATGGCTACACCTTC
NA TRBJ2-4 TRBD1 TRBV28 CASRGQGMNIQYF TGTGCCAGCAGGGGACAGGGGATGAACATTCAGTACTTC
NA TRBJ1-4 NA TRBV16 CASSQSSREKLFF TGTGCCAGCAGCCAATCCTCCCGTGAAAAACTGTTTTTT
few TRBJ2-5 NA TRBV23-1 CASSQAPGNQETQYF TGCGCCAGCAGCCAGGCGCCCGGGAACCAAGAGACCCAGTACTTC
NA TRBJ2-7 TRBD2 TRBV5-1 CASSRLAGEGSEQYF TGCGCCAGCAGCAGACTAGCGGGAGAGGGTAGCGAGCAGTACTTC
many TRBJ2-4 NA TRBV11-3 CASSLPRGAKGKTIQYF TGTGCCAGCAGCCTCCCCAGGGGTGCGAAGGGGAAAACCATTCAGTACTTC
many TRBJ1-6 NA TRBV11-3 CASSLVGQLNSPLHF TGTGCCAGCAGCTTAGTCGGGCAGCTAAATTCACCCCTCCACTTT
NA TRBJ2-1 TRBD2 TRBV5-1 CASSSRTSSYNEQFF TGCGCCAGCAGCTCACGGACTAGCTCCTACAATGAGCAGTTCTTC
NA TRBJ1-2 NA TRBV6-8 CAISPGTFYGYTF TGTGCCATCAGCCCCGGGACGTTTTATGGCTACACCTTC
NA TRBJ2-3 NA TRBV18 CASSPNQGGADTQYF TGTGCCAGCTCACCAAACCAGGGGGGGGCAGATACGCAGTATTTT
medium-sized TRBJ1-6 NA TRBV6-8 CASSYSRQGSSPLHF TGTGCCAGCAGTTACTCCCGGCAGGGCAGTTCACCCCTCCACTTT
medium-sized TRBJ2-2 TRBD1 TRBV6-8 CASMGRTGGTGELFF TGTGCCAGCATGGGGAGGACAGGGGGGACCGGGGAGCTGTTTTTT
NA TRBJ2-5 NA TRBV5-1 CASSQDTGWGQETQYF TGCGCCAGCAGCCAAGATACGGGTTGGGGCCAAGAGACCCAGTACTTC
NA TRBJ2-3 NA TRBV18 CASSPLGTDTQYF TGTGCCAGCTCACCACTCGGCACAGATACGCAGTATTTT
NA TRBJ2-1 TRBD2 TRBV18 CASSPPGLAEKQFF TGTGCCAGCTCACCACCTGGGCTAGCGGAGAAGCAGTTCTTC
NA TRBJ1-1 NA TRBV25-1 CASSEYLGEGAFF TGTGCCAGCAGTGAATATTTAGGGGAGGGAGCTTTCTTT
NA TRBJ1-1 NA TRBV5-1 CASSLGGVSSTEAFF TGCGCCAGCAGCTTGGGAGGGGTTTCGAGCACTGAAGCTTTCTTT
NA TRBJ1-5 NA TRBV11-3 CASSLEGTNQPQHF TGTGCCAGCAGCTTAGAGGGGACCAATCAGCCCCAGCATTTT
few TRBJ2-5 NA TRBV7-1 CASSSGAQGTQYF TGTGCCAGCAGCTCAGGGGCGCAGGGGACCCAGTACTTC
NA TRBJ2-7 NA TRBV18 CASSPPGQPYEQYF TGTGCCAGCTCACCACCCGGGCAGCCCTACGAGCAGTACTTC
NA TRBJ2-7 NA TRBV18 CASSPPGQSSYEQYF TGTGCCAGCTCACCTCCCGGACAGAGCTCCTACGAGCAGTACTTC
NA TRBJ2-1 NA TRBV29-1 CSARNPGTYNEQFF TGCAGCGCCCGCAATCCCGGGACTTACAATGAGCAGTTCTTC
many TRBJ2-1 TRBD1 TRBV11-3 CASSSLRDRPYNEQFF TGTGCCAGCAGCTCCCTCCGGGACAGGCCGTACAATGAGCAGTTCTTC
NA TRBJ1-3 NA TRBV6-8 CASSPDSSGNTIYF TGTGCCAGCAGCCCAGATAGCTCTGGAAACACCATATATTTT
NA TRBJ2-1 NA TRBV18 CASSGLAVNEQFF TGTGCCAGCTCAGGGCTAGCAGTAAATGAGCAGTTCTTC
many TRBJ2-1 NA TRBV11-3 CASSSGAGYNEQFF TGTGCTAGCAGCTCCGGAGCGGGCTACAATGAGCAGTTCTTC
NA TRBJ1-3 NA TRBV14 CASSQVYNTIYF TGTGCCAGCAGCCAAGTCTACAACACCATATATTTT